These 10 T cell receptor beta chains were sequenced from one sample in a study of primary melanoma T cells and metastatic recurrence. The protocol was immunoSEQ multiplex PCR, while the TCRdb copy is restricted to in-frame clones and leaves out a portion. The sample lists about 1,100 clones, under 80% occurring once. Material for sequencing was melanoma tumor tissue. All receptors come from a human donor with melanoma.

The chain carries TRBV11-3 and TRBJ2-1; 10 nucleotides agree with TRBD2. The CDR3 is made up of 15 amino acids. Looked up from germline, CDR1 is SGHNT and CDR2 is YENEEA. The V and J ends lost 3 bases and 6 bases, in that order; junction bases with no gene match: 5. The CDR3, as DNA: TGTGCCAGCAGCTTCTCCCGGACTAGCGGCAATGAGCAGTTCTTC. Protein sequence: CASSFSRTSGNEQFF.

In nucleotides, the CDR3 is TGTGCCAGCAGCCTCGGGGGCTACGAGCAGTACTTC. This encodes CASSLGGYEQYF. V and J are TRBV6-8 and TRBJ2-7, with D maybe TRBD2 (6 bases). The germline V gene has CDR1 MNHGY and CDR2 SAAAGT. With 6 bases removed from V and 3 bases from J, the gap between germline ends came to 9 bases. CDR3 length: 12 amino acids.

This sequence joins TRBV6-8 and TRBJ2-7; D is possibly TRBD1 (5 bases). The CDR3 runs to 13 residues. CDR1 and CDR2 (germline): MNHGY, SAAAGT. Trimming took 10 bases from V and 3 from J, leaving 16 bases between them. The CDR3 nucleotides are TGTGCCATCAGAGCCCAGGGCGTCTACGAGCAGTACTTC. As protein: CAIRAQGVYEQYF.

The chain couples TRBV19 to TRBJ2-5; TRBD2 might be the D (6 bases). The germline V and J ends were trimmed by 6 bases and 5 bases, with 16 bases remaining between them. Germline-derived CDR1 and CDR2 are LNHDA and SQIVND (reference sequence). This CDR3 region has 14 residues. CDR3 sequence (DNA): TGTGCCAGTAGGCCCTGGTCGGGGGAGGAGACCCAGTACTTC. Residues: CASRPWSGEETQYF.

V usage is TRBV28 and J usage is TRBJ1-5; TRBD1 might be the D (5 bases). Looked up from germline, CDR1 is MDHEN and CDR2 is SYDVKM. This CDR3 is 14 amino acids long. V was trimmed by 3 bases and J by 3 bases, leaving 9 bases between them. CDR3 bases: TGTGCCAGCAGTTTTCGGGGGTCCAATCAGCCCCAGCATTTT. This codes for CASSFRGSNQPQHF.

The J gene is TRBJ1-1, the V gene TRBV5-1; 9 bases align to TRBD1. In germline, CDR1 is SGHRS, CDR2 YFSETQ. V was pared by 4 bases and J by 3 bases, with 7 bases of the junction left unmatched. CDR3 length equals 15 residues. The DNA for the CDR3 is TGCGCCAGCAGCCCGGGACAGGGCACGGACACTGAAGCTTTCTTT. It is translated as CASSPGQGTDTEAFF. The complete variable domain, with remaining parts taken from reference TRBV5-1 and TRBJ1-1, reads KAGVTQTPRYLIKTRGQQVTLSCSPISGHRSVSWYQQTPGQGLQFLFEYFSETQRNKGNFPGRFSGRQFSNSRSEMNVSTLELGDSALYLCASSPGQGTDTEAFFGQGTRLTVV.

The chain is built from TRBV10-2 and TRBJ1-2; the match to TRBD1 covers 9 bases. In germline, CDR1 is WSHSY, CDR2 SAAADI. Unmatched junction bases numbered 5, after V lost 7 bases and J lost 5 bases. CDR3 size: 13 residues. The CDR3 sequence is CASTAGTGYGYTF. CDR3 in DNA: TGCGCCAGCACTGCCGGGACAGGGTATGGCTACACCTTC.

The J gene is TRBJ2-3, the V gene TRBV6-8, with TRBD2 matching 7 bases. The ends lost 7 bases at V and 2 bases at J; junction bases unmatched: 9. The CDR3 runs 15 residues. Germline lookup yields CDR1 MNHGY and CDR2 SAAAGT. Here the CDR3 DNA reads TGTGCCAGCATCCTTCGAGCGGGGTCCACAGATACGCAGTATTTT. Translation gives CASILRAGSTDTQYF.

The chain has TRBV28 and TRBJ2-2; D uncertain. Trimming removed 4 bases from V and 3 bases from J, with 12 bases in between. Germline V lookup: CDR1 MDHEN, CDR2 SYDVKM. This CDR3 is built from 15 residues. The CDR3 DNA sequence: TGTGCCAGCAGTTCCCCCCGATCCCACACCGGGGAGCTGTTTTTT. This codes for CASSSPRSHTGELFF. Complete variable domain (other parts from reference TRBV28 and TRBJ2-2): DVKVTQSSRYLVKRTGEKVFLECVQDMDHENMFWYRQDPGLGLRLIYFSYDVKMKEKGDIPEGYSVSREKKERFSLILESASTNQTSMYLCASSSPRSHTGELFFGEGSRLTVL.

This clone was observed once. The V gene is TRBV10-2, the J gene TRBJ2-7; 8 positions match TRBD2. The V and J ends lost 6 bases and 7 bases, in that order; junction bases with no gene match: 8. The CDR3 runs to 13 residues. Germline-derived CDR1 and CDR2 are WSHSY and SAAADI. This chain's CDR3 is CASSPLGLGEQYF. Written as DNA, the CDR3 is TGCGCCAGCAGCCCCCTGGGACTAGGGGAGCAGTACTTC.